Listed below are T cell receptor beta chains from one sample, sequenced in a study of OX40 agonist ivuxolimab in advanced cancers. Profiled with immunoSEQ multiplex PCR; TCRdb holds only in-frame clones, not every one. In the table there are roughly 70,000 clones, approximately 86% of which are singletons. This sample comprised CD4+ or CD8+ T cells sorted from blood, obtained in a trial of the OX40 agonist ivuxolimab. Receptor source: an adult with an advanced solid tumor such as melanoma, head and neck, liver or kidney cancer. Each CDR3 is given with its conserved first and last residue. D genes are given only for firm matches. Where a row states a size, it is once, few, many or the class of an expanded clone; other rows omit it.

>-|TRBV11-1|TRBJ2-7|-
TGTGCCAGCAGCTTCGGCAGGGTACTAAACGAGCAGTACTTC
CASSFGRVLNEQYF
>TRBD2|TRBV11-3|TRBJ2-1|-
TGTGCCAGCAGCTTATTCGGGACTAGTGCAAAAAGGGGAAACAATGAGCAGTTCTTC
CASSLFGTSAKRGNNEQFF
>-|TRBV11-3|TRBJ2-2|few
TGTGCCAGCAGCTTTAACAGGGCCCTCACCGGGGAGCTGTTTTTT
CASSFNRALTGELFF
>-|TRBV29-1|TRBJ1-1|-
TGCAGCGTTGACCCATCACAGGGTTGGAACACTGAAGCTTTCTTT
CSVDPSQGWNTEAFF
>-|TRBV21-1|TRBJ2-7|-
TGTGCCAGCAGCAAAGACGTGACACGCAGCTCCTACGAGCAGTACTTC
CASSKDVTRSSYEQYF
>-|TRBV11-2|TRBJ1-2|once
TGTGCCAGCAGCTTAGACGGCAGGGAATATGGCTACACCTTC
CASSLDGREYGYTF
>-|TRBV30|TRBJ1-4|-
TGTGCCTGGAGTCGATTTGGGGGGAGTGAAAAACTGTTTTTT
CAWSRFGGSEKLFF
>-|TRBV11-2|TRBJ2-2|-
TGTGCCAGCACCAAAAACCCTTCAGGGTTGTCCACCGGGGAGCTGTTTTTT
CASTKNPSGLSTGELFF
>-|TRBV30|TRBJ2-1|-
TGTGCCTGGAGTCCTAGCGTTAGCTCCTACAATGAGCAGTTCTTC
CAWSPSVSSYNEQFF
>-|TRBV6-5|TRBJ2-7|-
TGTGCCAGCAGTTACTCGGTAGGGGGAGGCGAGCAGTACTTC
CASSYSVGGGEQYF
>-|TRBV9|TRBJ1-5|-
TGTGCCAGCAGCGTAGAGGGGTCTAGCAATCAGCCCCAGCATTTT
CASSVEGSSNQPQHF
>TRBD1|TRBV9|TRBJ1-2|once
TGTGCCAGCAGCACCGGACAGGGGGCAAGATATGGCTACACCTTC
CASSTGQGARYGYTF
>-|TRBV21-1|TRBJ2-3|once
TGTGCCTCCCGTGGGGGAGGGCTAGCGGGCTGCACAGATACGCAGTATTTT
CASRGGGLAGCTDTQYF
>-|TRBV29-1|TRBJ1-5|-
TGCAGCGTTTCTTTAGAAGGGGCGAGCAATCAGCCCCAGCATTTT
CSVSLEGASNQPQHF
>TRBD1|TRBV5-1|TRBJ2-1|-
TGCGCCAGCAACCCCGGACAGGGGGCCTACAATGAGCGGTTCTTC
CASNPGQGAYNERFF
>-|TRBV27|TRBJ2-7|-
TGTGCCAGCAGTCGACCTCAGGGGGAGCAGTACTTC
CASSRPQGEQYF
>-|TRBV11-2|TRBJ1-2|few
TGTGCCAGCGGCGTTAGGGTTGATGGCTACACCTTC
CASGVRVDGYTF
>-|TRBV28|TRBJ2-3|once
TGTGCCAGCAGTTCAGTGTCAGATACGCAGTATTTT
CASSSVSDTQYF
>-|TRBV28|TRBJ2-4|once
TGTGCCAGCAGTTTTGGCTCCCAAGGTGGAAACATTCAGTACTTC
CASSFGSQGGNIQYF
>TRBD1|TRBV13|TRBJ1-4|-
TGTGCCAGCAGCGTACAGGGGGTTGTTGAAAAACTGTTTTTT
CASSVQGVVEKLFF
>-|TRBV30|TRBJ1-2|-
TGTGCCTGGAGTGGACAGTTGGATAACTATGGCTACACCTTC
CAWSGQLDNYGYTF
>-|TRBV15|TRBJ1-2|-
TGTGCCACCAGCAGAGATCCAGGCCAATTCCATGGCTACACCTTC
CATSRDPGQFHGYTF
>-|TRBV19|TRBJ1-1|-
TGTGCCAGTAGTCAGAGGAACACTGAAGCTTTCTTT
CASSQRNTEAFF
>TRBD1|TRBV19|TRBJ1-2|-
TGTGCCAGTAGTATTTCGGGACAGGGGTCCCTCCTCAACTATGGCTACACCTTC
CASSISGQGSLLNYGYTF
>TRBD1|TRBV11-1|TRBJ1-2|-
TGTGCCAGCAGCTCAACCGGGACAGGGGTTATGGCTAACTATGGCTACACCTTC
CASSSTGTGVMANYGYTF
>TRBD1|TRBV2|TRBJ2-5|-
TGTGCCAGCAGTGAGCAGGGGGCAGGGACCCAGTACTTC
CASSEQGAGTQYF
>-|TRBV28|TRBJ2-3|-
TGTGCCTCAAAGGGGGTCGGCACAGATACGCAGTATTTT
CASKGVGTDTQYF
>-|TRBV30|TRBJ1-2|-
TGTGCCTGGAGTGTCCCCTATACGATTGGCTACACCTTC
CAWSVPYTIGYTF
>-|TRBV5-8|TRBJ2-2|-
TGTGCCAGCAGCTTGGGTATACAGGGCTGGGGGGTGTTTTTT
CASSLGIQGWGVFF
>-|TRBV28|TRBJ1-2|-
TGTGCCAGCAGTTTATCACGCGGCTACACCTTC
CASSLSRGYTF
>-|TRBV19|TRBJ1-1|few
TGTGCCAGTAGTCAGGGGCTGAACACTGAAGCTTTCTTT
CASSQGLNTEAFF
>-|TRBV2|TRBJ1-1|-
TGTGCCAGCAGTGAAGCGTCAGGAGGGAGAGGTGAAGCTTTCTTT
CASSEASGGRGEAFF
>-|TRBV5-1|TRBJ1-2|-
TGCGCCAGCAGCAGGACAGTAGAGGTTAACTATGGCTACACCTTC
CASSRTVEVNYGYTF
>-|TRBV2|TRBJ2-7|-
TGTGCCAGCACTCCCTACCCGGCCGGACAGTCCGAGCAGTACTTC
CASTPYPAGQSEQYF
>-|TRBV30|TRBJ1-2|-
TGTGCCTGGACTCTCCACTTGGGGTCTAACTATGGCTACACCTTC
CAWTLHLGSNYGYTF
>TRBD2|TRBV7-2|TRBJ2-2|-
TGTGCCAGCAGCCTAGCGGGGCGGGAGTGGGCCGGGGAGCTGTTTTTT
CASSLAGREWAGELFF
>TRBD2|TRBV7-2|TRBJ2-5|-
TGTGCCAGCAGCTCTAGGGCTAGCGGGAGATTAGGTACCAAAGAGACCCAGTACTTC
CASSSRASGRLGTKETQYF
>-|TRBV2|TRBJ2-1|-
TGTGCCAGCAGCGCCACTGACTACAATGAGCAGTTCTTC
CASSATDYNEQFF
>-|TRBV25-1|TRBJ1-2|-
TGTGCCAGCAGTGAAAGAGACGGACATCACCTCTATGGCTACACCTTC
CASSERDGHHLYGYTF
>TRBD2|TRBV19|TRBJ2-7|-
TGTGCCAGTAGTCCTCGGGAGGGTGAGCAGTACTTC
CASSPREGEQYF
>-|TRBV30|TRBJ2-1|-
TGTGCCTGGAGTGTACTCGTGGGGACCGACAATGAGCAGTTCTTC
CAWSVLVGTDNEQFF
>TRBD1|TRBV29-1|TRBJ1-1|few
TGCAGCGTTGAAATAACGGGACAGGGGGCTGCTGAAGCTTTCTTT
CSVEITGQGAAEAFF
>TRBD2|TRBV5-1|TRBJ2-2|-
TGCGCCAGCAGCTTAATAGCGGGAGCAACGAACACCGGGGAGCTGTTTTTT
CASSLIAGATNTGELFF
>-|TRBV4-3|TRBJ1-5|-
TGCGCCAGCAGCCAAGCCAGAGGGGATGGGCAGCCCCAGCATTTT
CASSQARGDGQPQHF
>-|TRBV7-2|TRBJ1-1|-
TGTGCCAGCAGCTTAGATTACAGGTCTGAAGCTTTCTTT
CASSLDYRSEAFF
>-|TRBV6-1|TRBJ1-6|-
TGTGCCAGCGGCGGGGATTTTAATTCACCCCTCCACTTT
CASGGDFNSPLHF
>-|TRBV5-1|TRBJ2-5|-
TGCGCCAGCAGCTCGACAGGTGTACAAGAGACCCAGTACTTC
CASSSTGVQETQYF
>TRBD1|TRBV18|TRBJ1-2|-
TGTGCCAGCTCACAGTCCCGGGACAGGACTGGCTACACCTTC
CASSQSRDRTGYTF
>TRBD1|TRBV7-6|TRBJ1-2|-
TGTGCCAGCAGCTTGGGACAGGGCAACTATGGCTACACCTTC
CASSLGQGNYGYTF
>-|TRBV19|TRBJ1-1|-
TGTGCCAGTACCCCCGACAGTGCGGTTGAAGCTTTCTTT
CASTPDSAVEAFF
>-|TRBV27|TRBJ1-4|few
TGTGCCAGCTCGAGCTGGGGGCCCACTAATGAAAAACTGTTTTTT
CASSSWGPTNEKLFF
>-|TRBV7-9|TRBJ1-3|-
TGTGCCAGCAGCTCGAGTCCGGGAAAACGCTCTGGAAACACCATATATTTT
CASSSSPGKRSGNTIYF
>-|TRBV7-8|TRBJ1-1|once
TGTGCCAGCAGCCCTACGAGGGTACTACGGGCTGACACTGAAGCTTTCTTT
CASSPTRVLRADTEAFF